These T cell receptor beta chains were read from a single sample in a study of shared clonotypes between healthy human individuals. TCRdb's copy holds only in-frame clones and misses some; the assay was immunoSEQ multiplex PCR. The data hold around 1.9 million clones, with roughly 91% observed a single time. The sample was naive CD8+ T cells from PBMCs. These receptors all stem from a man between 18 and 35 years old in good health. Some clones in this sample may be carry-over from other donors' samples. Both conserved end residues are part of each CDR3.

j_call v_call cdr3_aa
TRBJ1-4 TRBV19 CASTPFGLGEKLFF
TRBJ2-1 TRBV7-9 CASSLVLGIEQFF
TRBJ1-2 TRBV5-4 CASSLFGAGRDGYTF
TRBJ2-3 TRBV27 CASSPIQQGSDTQYF
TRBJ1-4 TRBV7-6 CASSHGGALNEKLFF
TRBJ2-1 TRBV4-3 CASSQGVLAGEGYNEQFF
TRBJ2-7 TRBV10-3 CAISPGVHEQYF
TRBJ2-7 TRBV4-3 CASSQGLAGEYEQYF
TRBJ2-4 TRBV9 CASSPGGAKNIQYF
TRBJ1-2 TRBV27 CASSPRTGDYGYTF
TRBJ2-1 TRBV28 CASSETGYDEQFF
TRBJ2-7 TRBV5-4 CASSSGLAGASSYEQYF
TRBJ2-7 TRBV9 CASSVGTGAYEQYF
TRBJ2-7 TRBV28 CASRDGEGLSSYEQYF
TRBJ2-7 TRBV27 CASSLMAGVEEQYF
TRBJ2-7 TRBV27 CASSWGSAYEQYF
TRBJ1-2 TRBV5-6 CASSLSWDGYTF
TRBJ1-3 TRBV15 CATSRGRLYSGNTIYF
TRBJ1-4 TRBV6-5 CASSYGVDNEKLFF
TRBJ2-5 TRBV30 CAWSGLAETQYF
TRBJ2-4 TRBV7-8 CASSSGMVSAKNIQYF
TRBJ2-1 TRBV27 CASPPGTSGYNEQFF
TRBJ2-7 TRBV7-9 CASSSQEGSGSYEQYF
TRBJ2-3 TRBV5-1 CASSLSNPSDTQYF
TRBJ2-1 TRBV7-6 CASSHRDSTHNEQFF
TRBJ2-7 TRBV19 CASSPSVGQEYEQYF
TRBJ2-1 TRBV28 CASSPWTEKTYNEQFF
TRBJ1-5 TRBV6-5 CASSYSGVKGNQPQHF
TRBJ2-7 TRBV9 CASSDRDDEQYF
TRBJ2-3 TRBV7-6 CASSPEAPSTDTQYF
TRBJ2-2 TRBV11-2 CASSSPDGLDTGELFF
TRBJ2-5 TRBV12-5 CASGLVAGTGLETQYF
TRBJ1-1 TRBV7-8 CASSAHRGYTEAFF
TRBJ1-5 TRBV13 CASSTSGEPQHF
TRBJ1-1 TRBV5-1 CASSLVWKNTEAFF
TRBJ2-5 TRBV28 CASSLFRLAQETQYF
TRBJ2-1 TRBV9 CASGTYYNEQFF
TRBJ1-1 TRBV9 CASSAWGNTEAFF
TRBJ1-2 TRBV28 CASSLFGGIDGYTF
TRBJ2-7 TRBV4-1 CASSQVFGYEQYF
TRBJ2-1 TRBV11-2 CASSLYRLAGDNEQFF
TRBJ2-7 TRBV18 CASSPEQGSSYEQYF
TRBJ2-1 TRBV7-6 CASSLGRGDEQFF
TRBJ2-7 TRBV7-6 CASSLGQGVYEQYF
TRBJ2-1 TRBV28 CASQPPTGVYNEQFF
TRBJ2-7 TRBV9 CASSVAGTTEQYF
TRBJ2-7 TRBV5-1 CASSWDGTASYEQYF
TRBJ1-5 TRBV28 CATTGASGNQPQHF
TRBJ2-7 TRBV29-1 CSVGQDSSYEQYF
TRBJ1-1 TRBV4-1 CASSQDRTSLMNTEAFF
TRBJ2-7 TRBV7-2 CASSLTGGLNEQYF